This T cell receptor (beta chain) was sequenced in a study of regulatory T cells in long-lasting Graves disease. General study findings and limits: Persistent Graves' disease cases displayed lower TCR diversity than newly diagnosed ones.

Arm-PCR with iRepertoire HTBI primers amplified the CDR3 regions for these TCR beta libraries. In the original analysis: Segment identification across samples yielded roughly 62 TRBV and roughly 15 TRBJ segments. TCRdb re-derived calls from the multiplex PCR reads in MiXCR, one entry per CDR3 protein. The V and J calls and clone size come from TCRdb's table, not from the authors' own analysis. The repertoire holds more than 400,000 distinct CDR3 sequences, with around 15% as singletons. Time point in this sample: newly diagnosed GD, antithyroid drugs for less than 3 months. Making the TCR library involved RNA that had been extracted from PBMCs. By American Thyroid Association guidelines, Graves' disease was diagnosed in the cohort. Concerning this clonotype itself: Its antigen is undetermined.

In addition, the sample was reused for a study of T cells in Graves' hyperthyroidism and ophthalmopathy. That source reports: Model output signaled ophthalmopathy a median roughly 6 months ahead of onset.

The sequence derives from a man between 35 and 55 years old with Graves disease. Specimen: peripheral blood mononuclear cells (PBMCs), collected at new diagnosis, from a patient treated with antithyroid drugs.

DNA for the CDR3: TGTGCCAGCAGCCTTACTAGCGGGAGGGCCGCCGGGGAGCTGTTTTTT. Translating it yields CASSLTSGRAAGELFF. The genes are TRBV9 and TRBJ2-2; 13 bases are a match to TRBD2. The V segment lost 4 bases and the J segment 6 bases; nucleotides outside the gene matches: 6. The V gene's germline CDR1 is SGDLS and CDR2 YYNGEE. The CDR3 length is 16 residues.